Listed here are 30 T cell receptor beta chains from one sample, sequenced in a study of Graves' ophthalmopathy and Graves' hyperthyroidism. Amplified material comprised TCR beta CDR3 regions derived from RNA transcripts. RT-PCR with HTBI primers came first, then second-round multiplex PCR. TCRdb redid the calling of the multiplex PCR reads with MiXCR, one entry per CDR3 protein. The table has 900,000 to 1,200,000 distinct CDR3 sequences, about 40% seen once. The specimen was peripheral blood or thyroid tissue (not recorded which). These receptors originate from an adult man with Graves' hyperthyroidism.

This clonotype was seen a few times. The rearrangement joins TRBV6-1 to TRBJ2-7; D assignment may be TRBD1 or TRBD2 (5 bases each). CDR1 and CDR2 (germline): MNHNS, SASEGT. The CDR3 runs 17 residues. The ends were cut back, 6 bases at V and 3 bases at J, with 24 bases in the middle. The CDR3 here is CASSSRDGGGTGYEQYF. As DNA, the CDR3 is TGTGCCAGCAGCAGTAGGGACGGAGGAGGAACGGGCTACGAGCAGTACTTC.

The chain combines TRBV7-9 with TRBJ1-2, with D uncertain. This CDR3 spans 11 amino acids. The germline gives CDR1 SEHNR, CDR2 FQNEAQ (reference sequence). V was clipped by 11 bases and J by 2 bases, with 9 bases between them. The CDR3 DNA reads TGTGCCTGGCAAGGGAACTATGGCTACACCTTC. Its protein product is CAWQGNYGYTF.

The table lists this clonotype with a few counts. The chain couples TRBV7-2 to TRBJ1-4, with no clear D. Trimming shortened V by 4 bases and J by 3 bases, and 6 bases separated the two germline ends. Germline V gene lookup returns CDR1 SGHTA and CDR2 FQGNSA. There are 13 residues in the CDR3. CDR3 in amino acids: CASSWQSNEKLFF. In DNA form, the CDR3 reads TGTGCCAGCAGCTGGCAGTCTAATGAAAAACTGTTTTTT.

The chain carries TRBV3-1 and TRBJ1-2; D gene uncertain. Trimming pared 0 bases from V and 5 bases from J, leaving 13 bases between. Germline V CDR1 and CDR2: LGHDT, YNNKEL (reference sequence). This CDR3 comprises 15 residues. CDR3 nucleotide sequence: TGTGCCAGCAGCCAAGAGACCTCTCATGGGTATGGCTACACCTTC. This codes for CASSQETSHGYGYTF. The variable domain in full, completed from reference TRBV3-1 and TRBJ1-2, reads DTAVSQTPKYLVTQMGNDKSIKCEQNLGHDTMYWYKQDSKKFLKIMFSYNNKELIINETVPNRFSPKSPDKAHLNLHINSLELGDSAVYFCASSQETSHGYGYTFGSGTRLTVV.

Many counts were recorded for this clonotype. The chain employs TRBV12-3 or TRBV12-4 and TRBJ1-2; 9 positions match TRBD1. The J segment lost 6 bases and the V segment lost 7 bases, leaving 9 bases of the junction unmatched. The CDR3 runs 14 residues. The CDR3 DNA sequence: TGTGCCAGCAAAAGGGGACAGGGTTTCGATGGCTACACCTTC. This sequence encodes CASKRGQGFDGYTF.

This clonotype was seen repeatedly, ten times or more. The rearrangement uses TRBV9 and TRBJ2-7; no clear D gene. The V gene lost 4 bases and the J gene lost 0 bases, with 8 bases spanning the gap. Germline V gene lookup returns CDR1 SGDLS and CDR2 YYNGEE. There are 13 residues in the CDR3. The CDR3, as DNA: TGTGCCAGCAGCCTGGATATCTCCTACGAGCAGTACTTC. It codes for CASSLDISYEQYF.

Concerning this clonotype itself: The CDR3 does not end in the conserved phenylalanine or tryptophan, so this is likely a read error. No DNA is shown, since the ends of the CDR3 on it are uncertain; the CDR3 is the one TCRdb lists. The V gene is TRBV7-2, the J gene TRBJ1-6. Counting both end residues, the CDR3 totals 10 amino acids. The germline V gene encodes CDR1 SGHTA and CDR2 FQGNSA. CDR3 residues: CASSLSGSNY.

This clonotype was counted many times. The rearrangement uses TRBV7-8 and TRBJ2-5, with 13 positions matching TRBD2. There are 16 residues in the CDR3. V trimming: 3 bases; J trimming: 0 bases; junction bases outside the gene matches: 1. Germline CDR1 SGHVS, CDR2 FQNEAQ. CDR3 sequence (DNA): TGTGCCAGCAGCTTTGGGACTAGCGGGAACCAAGAGACCCAGTACTTC. Its translation: CASSFGTSGNQETQYF.

This clonotype was counted between two and nine times. This chain connects TRBV6-5 to TRBJ2-5; D tentatively fits TRBD1 or TRBD2 (6 bases each). The germline V gene has CDR1 MNHEY and CDR2 SVGAGI. Deletions cut 0 bases from V and 5 bases from J, with 13 bases between. The CDR3 length is 15 residues. The CDR3 bases are TGTGCCAGCAGTTACTCCCCGGGGGCTGACGAGACCCAGTACTTC. It specifies CASSYSPGADETQYF.

Remarks on this clonotype: One junction end does not reproduce the germline sequence, and a read error may be involved. V gene TRBV5-4 combines with J gene TRBJ2-5, with TRBD1 identical over 7 bases. This CDR3 region has 13 residues. The germline gives CDR1 SGHNT, CDR2 YYREEE (reference sequence). CDR3 nucleotides: TGTACCAGCAGTGAACGGGACAGAGAGACCCAGTACTTC. It is translated as CTSSERDRETQYF.

A few counts support this clonotype. The junction departs from germline at one end; a sequencing error may be responsible. The chain carries TRBV10-3 and TRBJ1-1; no reliable D call. The CDR3 spans 14 residues. Germline CDR1 reads ENHRY; CDR2 reads SYGVKD. As DNA, the CDR3 is TGTGCCAGCAGTTACCATCTAAAGAGTGCTGAAGCTTTCTTT. Protein sequence: CASSYHLKSAEAFF.

This clonotype was seen a handful of times. The chain uses TRBV2 and TRBJ1-5; D remains ambiguous. CDR3 length: 12 residues. Trimming cost V 4 bases and J 6 bases, with 7 bases left between them. CDR1 and CDR2 from the germline V gene are SNHLY and FYNNEI. In DNA form, the CDR3 reads TGTGCCAGCAGTGGTTGGGGTCAGCCCCAGCATTTT. Translated, it gives CASSGWGQPQHF.

This clonotype has a handful of counts. The chain combines TRBV7-2 with TRBJ2-5, with 7 bases fitting TRBD1. CDR1 SGHTA and CDR2 FQGNSA come from the germline V gene. CDR3 size: 15 residues. Trimming cost V 1 base and J 7 bases; bases outside gene matches: 9. This chain's CDR3 is CASSLETDRSGTQYF. CDR3 coding DNA: TGTGCCAGCAGCTTAGAGACGGACAGGTCGGGGACCCAGTACTTC.

Details on this clonotype: This may be a read error: a much more frequent sequence differs by one nucleotide. The chain links TRBV7-2 to TRBJ2-5; D is perhaps TRBD1 or TRBD2 (6 bases each). The CDR3 length is 15 residues. From germline, CDR1 is SGHTA and CDR2 FQGNSA. Trimming removed 3 bases from V and 7 bases from J, with 18 bases in between. The CDR3 sequence: CASSFGLQGSGTQYF. The CDR3 DNA follows: TGTGCCAGCAGCTTCGGGTTACAGGGTAGCGGGACCCAGTACTTC.

This clonotype came up once. Since no conserved phenylalanine or tryptophan closes the CDR3, a read error is the likely cause. J is TRBJ2-5 and V is TRBV15, with 11 bases aligning to TRBD2. The CDR3 loop spans 16 amino acids. V lost 1 base and J lost 7; bases outside the gene matches: 8. Germline loops: CDR1 LNHNV, CDR2 YYDKDF (reference sequence). The CDR3 DNA follows: TGTGCCACCAGCAGAGGATCACTAGCGGGAGAAGTGACCCAGTACATC. Protein product: CATSRGSLAGEVTQYI.

This clonotype was recorded many times. The rearrangement links TRBV20-1 to TRBJ2-7, with 7 bases lining up with TRBD1. The CDR3 spans 13 residues. Germline values: CDR1 DFQATT, CDR2 SNEGSKA (reference sequence). The V segment lost 3 bases and the J segment 2 bases; nucleotides outside the gene matches: 4. The CDR3 here is CSAREQGPYEQYF. The CDR3 nucleotides read TGCAGTGCTAGGGAACAGGGGCCCTACGAGCAGTACTTC.

Concerning this clonotype itself: One base away lies a much larger clone, so this may be a sequencing read error. V usage is TRBV7-4 and J usage is TRBJ1-5; D is ambiguous. This CDR3 spans 16 amino acids. CDR1 is SGHVT, CDR2 SQSDAQ, per germline. CDR3 region: CASSLSKWNSNQPQDF. The DNA for the CDR3 is TGTGCCAGCAGCTTATCCAAGTGGAATAGCAATCAGCCCCAGGATTTT.

There are a few counts of this clonotype. The V gene is TRBV4-3, the J gene TRBJ1-2, with 8 bases matching TRBD1. The germline gives CDR1 LGHNA, CDR2 YSLEER. With V trimmed by 1 base and J by 7 bases, 5 bases remained unmatched. The CDR3 loop spans 14 amino acids. The CDR3 here is CASSQVGQAFGYTF. The CDR3 bases are TGCGCCAGCAGCCAAGTGGGACAGGCGTTTGGCTACACCTTC.

This clonotype has just a few counts. The chain has TRBV20-1 and TRBJ2-7; no reliable D call. The ends were cut back, 0 bases at V and 2 bases at J, with 14 bases in the middle. Germline-derived CDR1 and CDR2 are DFQATT and SNEGSKA (reference sequence). CDR3 length equals 15 residues. The CDR3 DNA is TGCAGTGCTAGAGAAGACCCGAACTACCCCTACGAGCAGTACTTC. This gives the protein CSAREDPNYPYEQYF.

This clonotype has a handful of counts. The chain uses TRBV10-3 and TRBJ1-2; perhaps TRBD1 as D (6 bases). The ends were cut back, 10 bases at V and 3 bases at J, with 18 bases in the middle. The CDR3 is 14 residues long. The germline V gene has CDR1 ENHRY and CDR2 SYGVKD. CDR3 region: CASSPQGRDYGYTF. For the CDR3, the DNA is TGTGCCAGCAGCCCACAGGGACGAGACTATGGCTACACCTTC.

This clonotype has a count of ten or more. This chain joins TRBV12-3 or TRBV12-4 and TRBJ1-1, with D unclear. Trimming shortened V by 4 bases and J by 4 bases, and 4 bases separated the two germline ends. The CDR3 is made up of 11 amino acids. CDR3 amino acids: CASSSITEAFF. CDR3 nucleotide sequence: TGTGCCAGCAGTTCCATCACTGAAGCTTTCTTT.

Regarding this clonotype: Because the CDR3's place on the DNA is in doubt, the DNA is left out and the CDR3 is given as listed by TCRdb. J is TRBJ1-5 and V is TRBV25-1. Germline loops: CDR1 MGHDK, CDR2 SYGVNS. The CDR3 length equals 16 residues, ends included. CDR3 sequence reads: CACSASRRATDQPQHF.

At least ten counts were recorded for this clonotype. CDR3 in DNA: TGTGCCAGCAGTGGACCCCCCCGGGGACCGGAGACCCAGTACTTC. This translates into CASSGPPRGPETQYF. The rearrangement joins TRBV25-1 to TRBJ2-5; the D gene could be TRBD1 or TRBD2 (5 bases each). V shed 4 bases and J shed 5 bases, with 17 bases lying between them. The CDR3 totals 15 residues. Germline V lookup: CDR1 MGHDK, CDR2 SYGVNS.

About this clonotype: The junction differs from germline at one of its ends, possibly a read error. The V and J genes are TRBV10-3 and TRBJ2-6, with 8 bases matching TRBD2. The germline CDR1 and CDR2 sequences are ENHRY and SYGVKD. The CDR3 has 16 amino acids. CDR3: CASSEREGSGANVLTF. The CDR3 bases are TGTGCCAGCAGTGAACGGGAGGGCTCTGGGGCCAACGTCCTGACTTTC.

The rearrangement joins TRBV5-1 to TRBJ2-5, with TRBD2 as a possible D gene (7 bases). Germline assignment: CDR1 SGHRS and CDR2 YFSETQ. The V and J ends lost 7 bases and 4 bases respectively, with 17 bases between them. There are 14 residues in the CDR3. CDR3 in amino acids: CASSGGGIRETQYF. CDR3 bases: TGCGCCAGCTCCGGCGGGGGCATTCGAGAGACCCAGTACTTC. The full variable domain, completed using reference TRBV5-1 and TRBJ2-5, is KAGVTQTPRYLIKTRGQQVTLSCSPISGHRSVSWYQQTPGQGLQFLFEYFSETQRNKGNFPGRFSGRQFSNSRSEMNVSTLELGDSALYLCASSGGGIRETQYFGPGTRLLVL.

This clonotype has ten or more counts. The chain couples TRBV29-1 to TRBJ1-2; D ambiguous. The CDR3 totals 12 residues. V dropped 6 bases and J dropped 4 bases, with 12 bases sitting between them. The germline CDR1 and CDR2 sequences are SQVTM and ANQGSEA. CDR3 nucleotides: TGCAGCGTGGGAGACACCCGCTATGGCTACACCTTC. It specifies CSVGDTRYGYTF.

The chain couples TRBV2 to TRBJ2-5; 7 bases are a match to TRBD1. Per the germline V gene, CDR1 is SNHLY and CDR2 is FYNNEI. This CDR3 is built from 17 residues. Trimming at V came to 6 bases and at J to 1 base, leaving 14 bases not matched to a gene. The CDR3 region has the DNA TGTGCCAGCAGCGTGAGTAGACGGACAGGTGTCCAAGAGACCCAGTACTTC. Its translation is CASSVSRRTGVQETQYF. The entire variable domain, with the rest obtained from reference TRBV2 and TRBJ2-5, is as follows: EPEVTQTPSHQVTQMGQEVILRCVPISNHLYFYWYRQILGQKVEFLVSFYNNEISEKSEIFDDQFSVERPDGSNFTLKIRSTKLEDSAMYFCASSVSRRTGVQETQYFGPGTRLLVL.

This clonotype occurred a few times. This sequence joins TRBV10-3 and TRBJ1-1; 8 nucleotides line up with TRBD1. With V trimmed by 10 bases and J by 0 bases, 7 bases remained unmatched. Germline V CDR1 and CDR2: ENHRY, SYGVKD. The CDR3 consists of 14 residues. This CDR3 is CASRGTGLNTEAFF. DNA of the CDR3: TGTGCCAGCAGGGGGACAGGTTTGAACACTGAAGCTTTCTTT.

The gene calls are TRBV19 and TRBJ1-5; 7 bases line up with TRBD1. With 11 bases clipped from V and 1 base from J, the junction kept 11 bases outside the gene matches. Per the germline V gene, CDR1 is LNHDA and CDR2 is SQIVND (reference sequence). This CDR3 comprises 15 residues. The CDR3, as DNA: TGTGCCTGGAGTCCCGGGACAGCGAGCAATCAGCCCCAGCATTTT. Its translation is CAWSPGTASNQPQHF.

The CDR3, as DNA: TGTGCCAGCAGTTTCTGGGGGGCATCTGGCTACACCTTC. Protein product: CASSFWGASGYTF. The chain joins TRBV15 to TRBJ1-2; D is possibly TRBD1 (6 bases). V was cut by 10 bases and J by 7 bases, with 19 bases left in between. CDR3 length equals 13 residues. CDR1 and CDR2 from the germline V gene are LNHNV and YYDKDF (reference sequence).